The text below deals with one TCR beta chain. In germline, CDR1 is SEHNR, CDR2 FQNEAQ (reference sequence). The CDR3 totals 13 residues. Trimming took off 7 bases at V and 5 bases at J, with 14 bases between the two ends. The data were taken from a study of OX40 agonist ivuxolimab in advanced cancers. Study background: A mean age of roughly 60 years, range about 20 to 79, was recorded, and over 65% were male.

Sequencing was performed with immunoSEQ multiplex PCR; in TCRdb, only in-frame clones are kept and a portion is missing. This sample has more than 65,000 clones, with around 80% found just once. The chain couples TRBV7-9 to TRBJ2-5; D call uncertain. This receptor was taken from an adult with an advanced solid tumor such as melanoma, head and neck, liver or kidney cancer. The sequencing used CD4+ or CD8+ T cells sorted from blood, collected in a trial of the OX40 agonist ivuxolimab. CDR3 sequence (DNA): TGTGCCAGCACCCATGGAGTTGAGGAGACCCAGTACTTC. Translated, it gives CASTHGVEETQYF.